A single sample is the source of the 27 T cell receptor beta chains below, sequenced in a study of T cells in Graves' hyperthyroidism and ophthalmopathy. The investigators amplified TCR beta CDR3 regions from RNA transcripts. An initial round of RT-PCR targeting the TCR CDR3 relied on the HTBI primer set. MiXCR, applied by TCRdb to the multiplex PCR reads, yields one record per CDR3 protein. The sample lists approximately 490,000 distinct CDR3 sequences, 22% occurring once. Sequenced input: blood. All receptors derive from a woman aged 70-85 years with Graves' ophthalmopathy.

In its sample, this clonotype was seen many times. The chain uses TRBV20-1 and TRBJ1-5; D gene unclear. CDR3 length: 12 residues. V lost 8 bases and J 2 bases, leaving 10 bases between the germline ends. Germline V lookup: CDR1 DFQATT, CDR2 SNEGSKA (reference sequence). Here the CDR3 reads CSTLSGNQPQHF. In DNA, the CDR3 is TGCAGTACCCTAAGCGGCAATCAGCCCCAGCATTTT.

This clonotype was seen a handful of times. The rearrangement uses TRBV29-1 and TRBJ2-7, with TRBD1 matching 7 bases. The CDR3 loop spans 17 amino acids. The germline V gene encodes CDR1 SQVTM and CDR2 ANQGSEA. After removal of 4 bases from V and 1 base from J, the junction contained 16 bases not matched to a gene. As DNA, the CDR3 is TGCAGCGTTGTTGACAGGGATTTGGCCTACCCATCCTACGAGCAGTACTTC. As protein: CSVVDRDLAYPSYEQYF.

The V call is TRBV7-3, the J call TRBJ2-2, with D possibly being TRBD2 (5 bases). The germline V and J ends were trimmed by 5 bases and 4 bases, with 14 bases remaining between them. Germline assignment: CDR1 SGHTA and CDR2 FQGTGA. The CDR3 is made up of 15 amino acids. Here the CDR3 reads CASSPDHRGTGELFF. The CDR3 DNA reads as TGTGCCAGCAGCCCCGACCATCGGGGCACCGGGGAGCTGTTTTTT.

This clonotype has ten or more counts. The chain is built from TRBV29-1 and TRBJ1-1; 7 nucleotides match TRBD1. V was pared by 7 bases and J by 0 bases, with 5 bases of the junction left unmatched. The CDR3 covers 13 residues. Germline assignment: CDR1 SQVTM and CDR2 ANQGSEA. DNA of the CDR3: TGCAGCGCGGGACAGACCATGAACACTGAAGCTTTCTTT. The encoded protein is CSAGQTMNTEAFF.

This clonotype was seen a handful of times. The J gene is TRBJ1-2, the V gene TRBV10-3; D remains unclear. With 0 bases removed from V and 5 bases from J, the gap between germline ends came to 4 bases. Per the germline V gene, CDR1 is ENHRY and CDR2 is SYGVKD. The length of the CDR3 is 12 residues. CDR3 sequence reads: CAISESNYGYTF. DNA for the CDR3: TGTGCCATCAGTGAGTCGAATTATGGCTACACCTTC.

The rearrangement links TRBV6-1 to TRBJ2-4; D uncertain. Germline V gene data show CDR1 as MNHNS and CDR2 as SASEGT. V was pared by 2 bases and J by 0 bases, with 5 bases between. The CDR3 length is 14 residues. The CDR3 DNA reads TGTGCCAGCAGTGAATATTTAGCCAAAAACATTCAGTACTTC. Its translation is CASSEYLAKNIQYF.

This chain links TRBV19 with TRBJ1-4, with D uncertain. Germline V gene sequence: CDR1 LNHDA, CDR2 SQIVND (reference sequence). The CDR3 is made up of 12 amino acids. The germline V and J ends were trimmed by 4 bases and 8 bases, with 8 bases remaining between them. The CDR3 DNA reads as TGTGCCAGTAGTAGGCTTCGGGAAAAACTGTTTTTT. Protein product: CASSRLREKLFF.

About this clonotype itself: A much larger clone differs from this one at a single base, so this may be a read error. The CDR3 region is CASRWDIPEAGELFF. DNA of the CDR3: TGTGCCAGCCGATGGGACATCCCAGAGGCCGGGGAGCTGTTTTTT. The gene calls are TRBV7-8 and TRBJ2-2, with D tentatively TRBD1 (6 bases). CDR1 is SGHVS and CDR2 is FQNEAQ in the germline V gene. The CDR3 sequence is 15 residues long. V was clipped by 8 bases and J by 6 bases, with 19 bases between them. The full variable domain, its missing parts supplied by reference TRBV7-8 and TRBJ2-2, is GAGVSQSPRYKVAKRGQDVALRCDPISGHVSLFWYQQALGQGPEFLTYFQNEAQLDKSGLPSDRFFAERPEGSVSTLKIQRTQQEDSAVYLCASRWDIPEAGELFFGEGSRLTVL.

This clonotype was seen just once. This sequence joins TRBV29-1 and TRBJ2-2, with no clear D. Trimming took off 0 bases at V and 5 bases at J, with 7 bases between the two ends. Germline CDR1 is SQVTM and CDR2 is ANQGSEA. The CDR3 totals 13 residues. CDR3 DNA: TGCAGCGTTGAAGACAGGAGAACCGGGGAGCTGTTTTTT. Its protein is CSVEDRRTGELFF.

This clonotype appeared many times. The chain combines TRBV6-6 with TRBJ1-4; a weak D match, TRBD1 (5 bases). This CDR3 comprises 14 residues. CDR1 and CDR2 from the germline V gene are MNHNY and SVGAGI (reference sequence). V was clipped by 2 bases and J by 8 bases, with 12 bases between them. CDR3 DNA sequence: TGTGCCAGCAGTTACGGGGGGTGGGAGGAAAAACTGTTTTTT. Its protein is CASSYGGWEEKLFF.

Here the CDR3 DNA reads TGTGCCAGCAGTTCACGGACGGAGGGAGAGTTCTTC. This gives the protein CASSSRTEGEFF. The gene calls are TRBV27 and TRBJ2-1; D may be TRBD2 (6 bases). V shed 4 bases and J shed 14 bases, with 15 bases lying between them. Per the germline V gene, CDR1 is MNHEY and CDR2 is SMNVEV (reference sequence). The CDR3 spans 12 residues.

This clonotype was picked up a small number of times. The chain uses TRBV6-1 and TRBJ1-5; TRBD1 matches 9 bases. Germline V lookup: CDR1 MNHNS, CDR2 SASEGT. The CDR3 runs to 15 residues. With 6 bases clipped from V and 1 base from J, the junction kept 4 bases outside the gene matches. CDR3 nucleotides: TGTGCCAGCAGCTCGGGACAGGGAAGCAATCAGCCCCAGCATTTT. It yields the protein CASSSGQGSNQPQHF.

As for this clonotype: A much larger clone sits a single nucleotide away, making a read error possible. This chain uses TRBV3-1 with TRBJ2-7, with 9 bases that match TRBD1. This CDR3 has 14 residues. The junction had 10 bases not matched to a gene; V was cut back by 8 bases and J by 5 bases. Per germline, CDR1 LGHDT and CDR2 YNNKEL (reference sequence). CDR3 region: CASGLRDRAHEQYF. The CDR3 region has the DNA TGTGCCAGCGGCCTCCGGGACAGGGCTCACGAGCAGTACTTC.

This clonotype appeared a few times. The rearrangement uses TRBV20-1 and TRBJ1-6, with D hard to call. V lost 3 bases to trimming and J lost 8 bases, with 11 bases between them. Germline lookup yields CDR1 DFQATT and CDR2 SNEGSKA (reference sequence). The CDR3 is 13 amino acids. This CDR3 reads CSARAPGYSPLHF. In DNA, the CDR3 is TGCAGTGCTAGGGCCCCGGGGTATTCACCCCTCCACTTT.

This clonotype was counted many times. The V gene is TRBV28, the J gene TRBJ1-5; TRBD1 is a possible D gene (6 bases). The germline V gene encodes CDR1 MDHEN and CDR2 SYDVKM. The CDR3 runs 17 residues. Trimming removed 5 bases from V and 0 bases from J, with 17 bases in between. The CDR3 region has the DNA TGTGCCAGCAGTGGGGTTTGGGGGCTCTATAGCAATCAGCCCCAGCATTTT. Protein: CASSGVWGLYSNQPQHF.

This clonotype has a count of ten or more. The chain employs TRBV7-2 and TRBJ2-7; 7 bases are shared with TRBD2. Per the germline V gene, CDR1 is SGHTA and CDR2 is FQGNSA. Unmatched junction bases numbered 9, after V lost 3 bases and J lost 7 bases. The CDR3 covers 14 residues. Here the CDR3 reads CASSFTSVAGEQYF. DNA for the CDR3: TGTGCCAGCAGCTTTACTAGCGTTGCGGGGGAGCAGTACTTC. Using reference TRBV7-2 and TRBJ2-7 for the parts outside the CDR3, the full variable domain is GAGVSQSPSNKVTEKGKDVELRCDPISGHTALYWYRQSLGQGLEFLIYFQGNSAPDKSGLPSDRFSAERTGGSVSTLTIQRTQQEDSAVYLCASSFTSVAGEQYFGPGTRLTVT.

There are a few counts of this clonotype. V gene TRBV3-1 combines with J gene TRBJ2-5; 14 nucleotides match TRBD2. Germline CDR1 reads LGHDT; CDR2 reads YNNKEL (reference sequence). Losses at the gene ends were 4 bases for V and 2 bases for J; bases not matched to a gene: 6. This CDR3 contains 17 residues. CDR3 sequence: CASSPGLAGGAQETQYF. CDR3 nucleotides: TGTGCCAGCAGCCCCGGACTAGCGGGAGGTGCACAAGAGACCCAGTACTTC.

This clonotype was seen a handful of times. The chain combines TRBV4-3 with TRBJ1-2, with a weak D call TRBD1 (5 bases). The CDR3 covers 17 residues. Trimming cost V 4 bases and J 0 bases, with 18 bases left between them. CDR1 is LGHNA, CDR2 YSLEER, per germline. CDR3 region: CASSPEGDGLTNYGYTF. CDR3 DNA sequence: TGCGCCAGCAGCCCAGAAGGGGACGGACTTACTAACTATGGCTACACCTTC.

A remark on this clonotype: Since a much larger clone is just one base distant, this may be a read error. The chain combines TRBV10-3 with TRBJ1-2, with 7 bases identical to TRBD1. Germline CDR1 and CDR2: ENHRY and SYGVKD. The V gene end was trimmed by 10 bases and the J gene end by 5 bases; junction bases not matched to a gene: 16. The CDR3 length is 15 residues. CDR3 DNA: TGTGCCACCACCCAGGACAGGTTGGCCTTATATGGCTACACCTTC. Its protein product is CATTQDRLALYGYTF.

This clonotype has just a few counts. The chain couples TRBV19 to TRBJ1-5; D uncertain. The germline V gene has CDR1 LNHDA and CDR2 SQIVND (reference sequence). The CDR3 has 15 amino acids. The V and J ends lost 3 bases and 0 bases respectively, with 9 bases between them. CDR3 sequence reads: CASSIGRNSNQPQHF. The DNA of the CDR3 is TGTGCCAGTAGTATTGGCAGAAATAGCAATCAGCCCCAGCATTTT.

A few counts support this clonotype. The chain employs TRBV5-6 and TRBJ1-1; D not certain. The CDR3 contains 12 residues. Trimming removed 3 bases at V and 10 bases at J, with 13 bases between. Per the germline V gene, CDR1 is SGHDT and CDR2 is YYEEEE. CDR3 sequence: CASSSEGGRAFF. CDR3 in DNA: TGTGCCAGCAGCTCCGAGGGAGGGCGAGCTTTCTTT. Looking up the rest from reference TRBV5-6 and TRBJ1-1 gives the full variable domain: DAGVTQSPTHLIKTRGQQVTLRCSPKSGHDTVSWYQQALGQGPQFIFQYYEEEERQRGNFPDRFSGHQFPNYSSELNVNALLLGDSALYLCASSSEGGRAFFGQGTRLTVV.

In its sample, this clonotype was seen a few times. This rearrangement joins TRBV4-3 to TRBJ2-7; possible D gene TRBD2, 6 bases. This CDR3 is built from 13 residues. In germline, CDR1 is LGHNA, CDR2 YSLEER. The V gene lost 0 bases and the J gene lost 10 bases, with 13 bases spanning the gap. The CDR3 DNA reads as TGCGCCAGCAGCCAAGATATCGACGGGAGACAGTACTTC. It codes for CASSQDIDGRQYF.

The chain employs TRBV12-3 or TRBV12-4 and TRBJ1-1, with D tentatively TRBD1 (5 bases). The CDR3 totals 14 residues. The ends were cut back, 6 bases at V and 4 bases at J, with 15 bases in the middle. DNA for the CDR3: TGTGCCAGCAGCCCGGGACTTCCAGGCACTGAAGCTTTCTTT. Residues: CASSPGLPGTEAFF.

The chain recombines TRBV2 with TRBJ1-4; no reliable D call. The CDR3 covers 15 residues. V dropped 4 bases and J dropped 2 bases, with 11 bases sitting between them. Germline V gives CDR1 SNHLY, CDR2 FYNNEI. The CDR3 nucleotides read TGTGCCAGCAGTGTTTGGAGAGCGACTAATGAAAAACTGTTTTTT. This sequence encodes CASSVWRATNEKLFF.

CDR3 amino acids: CASSFGRYTGELFF. In DNA, the CDR3 is TGTGCCAGCAGCTTTGGCAGATACACCGGGGAGCTGTTTTTT. V is TRBV7-2 and J is TRBJ2-2; D is ambiguous. Looked up from germline, CDR1 is SGHTA and CDR2 is FQGNSA. V was pared by 3 bases and J by 3 bases, with 8 bases between. This CDR3 is built from 14 residues.

Many counts were recorded for this clonotype. V usage is TRBV28 and J usage is TRBJ2-7; D ambiguous. Trimming took 5 bases from V and 3 from J, leaving 14 bases between them. CDR1 is MDHEN and CDR2 is SYDVKM in the germline V gene. The CDR3 has 14 residues. CDR3 coding DNA: TGTGCCAGCAGTACCCCCTACGGATTCTACGAGCAGTACTTC. Amino acids: CASSTPYGFYEQYF.

This clonotype was counted many times. The V and J genes are TRBV28 and TRBJ1-1; D is unclear. V was clipped by 8 bases and J by 1 base, with 5 bases between them. CDR3 length equals 11 residues. Germline CDR1 is MDHEN and CDR2 is SYDVKM. The CDR3 DNA follows: TGTGCCAGCTACTCGAACACTGAAGCTTTCTTT. Its translation is CASYSNTEAFF.